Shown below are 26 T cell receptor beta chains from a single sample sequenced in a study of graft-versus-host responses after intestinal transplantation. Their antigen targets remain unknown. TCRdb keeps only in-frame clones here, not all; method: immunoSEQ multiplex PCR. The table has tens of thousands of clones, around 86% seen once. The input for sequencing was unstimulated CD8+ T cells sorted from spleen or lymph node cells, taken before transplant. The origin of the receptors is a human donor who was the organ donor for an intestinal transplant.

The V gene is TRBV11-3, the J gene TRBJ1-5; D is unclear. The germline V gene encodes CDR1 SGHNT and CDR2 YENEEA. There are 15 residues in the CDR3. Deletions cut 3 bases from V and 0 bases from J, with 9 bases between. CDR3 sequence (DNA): TGTGCCAGCAGCTTCCGGTGTCATAGCAATCAGCCCCAGCATTTT. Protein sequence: CASSFRCHSNQPQHF.

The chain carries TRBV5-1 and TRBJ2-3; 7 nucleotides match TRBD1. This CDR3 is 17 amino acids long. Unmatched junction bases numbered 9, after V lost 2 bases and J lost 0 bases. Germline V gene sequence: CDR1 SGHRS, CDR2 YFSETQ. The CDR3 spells CASSLDGTDTSTDTQYF. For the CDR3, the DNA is TGCGCCAGCAGCTTAGATGGGACAGACACTAGCACAGATACGCAGTATTTT. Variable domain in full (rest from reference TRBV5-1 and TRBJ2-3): KAGVTQTPRYLIKTRGQQVTLSCSPISGHRSVSWYQQTPGQGLQFLFEYFSETQRNKGNFPGRFSGRQFSNSRSEMNVSTLELGDSALYLCASSLDGTDTSTDTQYFGPGTRLTVL.

CDR3 coding DNA: TGTGCCAGCAGGGGTTATGACTATGGCTACACCTTC. Translation: CASRGYDYGYTF. The V call is TRBV2, the J call TRBJ1-2; D remains unclear. The length of the CDR3 is 12 residues. Trimming shortened V by 6 bases and J by 3 bases, and 8 bases separated the two germline ends. CDR1 SNHLY and CDR2 FYNNEI come from the germline V gene.

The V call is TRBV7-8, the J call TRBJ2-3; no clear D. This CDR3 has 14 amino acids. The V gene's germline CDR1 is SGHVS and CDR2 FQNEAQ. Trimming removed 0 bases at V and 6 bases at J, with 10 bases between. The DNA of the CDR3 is TGTGCCAGCAGCTTAGCGCGCTTTCGGGATACGCAGTATTTT. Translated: CASSLARFRDTQYF.

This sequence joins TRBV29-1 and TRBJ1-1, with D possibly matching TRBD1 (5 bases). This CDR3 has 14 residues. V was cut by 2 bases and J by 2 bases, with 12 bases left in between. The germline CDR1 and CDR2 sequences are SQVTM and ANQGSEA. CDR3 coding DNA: TGCAGCGTTGAACAGGGCCCGGGAAACACTGAAGCTTTCTTT. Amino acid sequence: CSVEQGPGNTEAFF.

The CDR3 region is CASSHRGQSHLRYGYTF. CDR3 sequence (DNA): TGTGCCAGCAGCCACCGCGGACAGAGCCACCTCCGTTATGGCTACACCTTC. The rearrangement links TRBV4-2 to TRBJ1-2; TRBD1 is a possible D gene (6 bases). V lost 3 bases to trimming and J lost 5 bases, with 22 bases between them. The germline CDR1 and CDR2 sequences are LGHNA and YNFKEQ. The CDR3 runs 17 residues.

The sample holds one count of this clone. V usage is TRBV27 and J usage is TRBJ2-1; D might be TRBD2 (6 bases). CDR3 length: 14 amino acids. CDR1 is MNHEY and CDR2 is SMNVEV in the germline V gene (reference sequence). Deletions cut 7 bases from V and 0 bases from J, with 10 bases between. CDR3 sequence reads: CASNPGVSYNEQFF. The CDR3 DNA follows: TGTGCCAGCAATCCGGGGGTCTCCTACAATGAGCAGTTCTTC.

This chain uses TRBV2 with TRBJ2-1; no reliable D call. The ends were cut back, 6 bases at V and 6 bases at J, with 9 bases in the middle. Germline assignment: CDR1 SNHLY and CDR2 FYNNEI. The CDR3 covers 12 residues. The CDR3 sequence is CASRGSRNEQFF. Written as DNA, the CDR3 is TGTGCCAGCAGAGGCAGTCGCAATGAGCAGTTCTTC.

CDR3 nucleotides: TGTGCCAGCAGCCGCTCGGGTAGGTTAGGAGAAAAACTGTTTTTT. Translating gives CASSRSGRLGEKLFF. The gene calls are TRBV5-6 and TRBJ1-4; D is uncertain. Trimming removed 4 bases at V and 8 bases at J, with 18 bases between. This CDR3 is 15 amino acids long. Germline V gene data show CDR1 as SGHDT and CDR2 as YYEEEE.

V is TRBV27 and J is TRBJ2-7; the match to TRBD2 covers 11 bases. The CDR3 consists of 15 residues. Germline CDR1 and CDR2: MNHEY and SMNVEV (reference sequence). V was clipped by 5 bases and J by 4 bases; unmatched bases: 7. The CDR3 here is CASSLRLAGMYEQYF. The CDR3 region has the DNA TGTGCCAGCAGTCTTAGACTAGCGGGGATGTACGAGCAGTACTTC.

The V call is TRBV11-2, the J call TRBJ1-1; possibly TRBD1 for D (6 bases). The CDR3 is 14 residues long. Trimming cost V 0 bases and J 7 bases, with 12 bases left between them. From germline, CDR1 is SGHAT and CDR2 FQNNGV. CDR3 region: CASSLERTVDEAFF. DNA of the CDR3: TGTGCCAGCAGCTTAGAGAGGACAGTAGATGAAGCTTTCTTT.

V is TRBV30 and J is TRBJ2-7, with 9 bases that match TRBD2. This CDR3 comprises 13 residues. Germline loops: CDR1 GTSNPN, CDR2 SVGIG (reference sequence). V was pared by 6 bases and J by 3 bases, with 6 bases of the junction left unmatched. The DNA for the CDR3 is TGTGCCTGTCCGGGACTAGCAAGCTACGAGCAGTACTTC. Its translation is CACPGLASYEQYF.

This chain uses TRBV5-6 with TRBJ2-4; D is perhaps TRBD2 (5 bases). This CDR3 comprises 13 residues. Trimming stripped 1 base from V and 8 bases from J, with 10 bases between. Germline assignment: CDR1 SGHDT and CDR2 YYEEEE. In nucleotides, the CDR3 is TGTGCCAGCAGCTTGTACGACGGGGACATTCAGTACTTC. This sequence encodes CASSLYDGDIQYF.

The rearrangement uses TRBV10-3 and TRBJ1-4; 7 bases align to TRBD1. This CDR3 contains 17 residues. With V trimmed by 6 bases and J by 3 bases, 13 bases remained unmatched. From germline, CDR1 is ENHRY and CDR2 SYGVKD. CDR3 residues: CAISDRTGGSANEKLFF. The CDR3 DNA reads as TGTGCCATCAGCGACCGGACAGGCGGGTCGGCTAATGAAAAACTGTTTTTT.

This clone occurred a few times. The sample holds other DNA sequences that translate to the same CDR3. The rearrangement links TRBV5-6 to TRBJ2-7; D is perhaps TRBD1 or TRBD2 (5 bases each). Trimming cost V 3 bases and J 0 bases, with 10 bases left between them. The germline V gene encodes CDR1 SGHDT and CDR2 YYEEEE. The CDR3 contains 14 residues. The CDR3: CASSWGRNSYEQYF. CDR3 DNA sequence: TGTGCCAGCAGCTGGGGACGGAACTCCTACGAGCAGTACTTC. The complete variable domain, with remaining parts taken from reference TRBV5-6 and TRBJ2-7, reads DAGVTQSPTHLIKTRGQQVTLRCSPKSGHDTVSWYQQALGQGPQFIFQYYEEEERQRGNFPDRFSGHQFPNYSSELNVNALLLGDSALYLCASSWGRNSYEQYFGPGTRLTVT.

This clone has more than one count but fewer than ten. CDR3 coding DNA: TGTGCCAGCAGGGACGAACGGGACAATTCCCCGATCCTGACTTTC. This gives the protein CASRDERDNSPILTF. The chain carries TRBV27 and TRBJ2-6, with a possible D match to TRBD1 (6 bases). The CDR3 loop spans 15 amino acids. Trimming cost V 6 bases and J 14 bases, with 23 bases left between them. CDR1 and CDR2 from the germline V gene are MNHEY and SMNVEV (reference sequence).

CDR3 bases: TGTGCCAGCAGCTCCCGGACAGTTTATGGCTACACCTTC. Protein sequence: CASSSRTVYGYTF. V usage is TRBV7-9 and J usage is TRBJ1-2, with D possibly matching TRBD1 (6 bases). V was pared by 4 bases and J by 5 bases, with 11 bases between. Germline V gene sequence: CDR1 SEHNR, CDR2 FQNEAQ (reference sequence). This CDR3 spans 13 amino acids.

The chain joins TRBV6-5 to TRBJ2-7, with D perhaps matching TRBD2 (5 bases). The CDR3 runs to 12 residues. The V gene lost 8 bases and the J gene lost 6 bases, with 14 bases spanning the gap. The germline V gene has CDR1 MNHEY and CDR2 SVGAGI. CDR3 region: CASPSGLGEQYF. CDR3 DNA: TGTGCCAGCCCCAGCGGTTTGGGCGAGCAGTACTTC.

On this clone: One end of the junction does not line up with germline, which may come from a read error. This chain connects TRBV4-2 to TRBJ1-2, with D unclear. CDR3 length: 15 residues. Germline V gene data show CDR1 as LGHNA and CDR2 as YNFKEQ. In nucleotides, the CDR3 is TGTGCCAGCGGCCAAGGCCGCGGTGGCGGGGATGGCTACACCTTC. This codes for CASGQGRGGGDGYTF.

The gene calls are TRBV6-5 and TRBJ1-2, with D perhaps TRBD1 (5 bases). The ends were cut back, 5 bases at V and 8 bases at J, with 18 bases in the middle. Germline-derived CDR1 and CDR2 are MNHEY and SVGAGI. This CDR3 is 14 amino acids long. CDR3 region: CASSPLAGPEGYTF. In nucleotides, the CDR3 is TGTGCCAGCAGTCCTCTCGCAGGGCCGGAAGGCTACACCTTC.

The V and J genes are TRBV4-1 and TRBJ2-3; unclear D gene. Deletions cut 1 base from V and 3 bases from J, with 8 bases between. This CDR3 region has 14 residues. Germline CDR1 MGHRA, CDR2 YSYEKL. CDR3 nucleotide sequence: TGCGCCAGCAGCCAAGGGGTTCAGACAGATACGCAGTATTTT. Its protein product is CASSQGVQTDTQYF.

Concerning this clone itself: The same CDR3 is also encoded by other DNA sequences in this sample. CDR3 region: CASSLPSTDTQYF. CDR3 nucleotides: TGTGCCAGCAGTCTTCCTAGCACAGATACGCAGTATTTT. The chain is built from TRBV28 and TRBJ2-3; no definite D call. CDR1 and CDR2 from the germline V gene are MDHEN and SYDVKM. The V and J ends lost 5 bases and 0 bases respectively, with 6 bases between them. This CDR3 spans 13 amino acids.

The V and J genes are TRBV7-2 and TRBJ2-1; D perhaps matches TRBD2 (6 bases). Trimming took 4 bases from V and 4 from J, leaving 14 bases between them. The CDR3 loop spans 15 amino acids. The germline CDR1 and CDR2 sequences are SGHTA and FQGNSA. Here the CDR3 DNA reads TGTGCCAGCAGCTCGGAGGGACCTACGTACAATGAGCAGTTCTTC. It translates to CASSSEGPTYNEQFF.

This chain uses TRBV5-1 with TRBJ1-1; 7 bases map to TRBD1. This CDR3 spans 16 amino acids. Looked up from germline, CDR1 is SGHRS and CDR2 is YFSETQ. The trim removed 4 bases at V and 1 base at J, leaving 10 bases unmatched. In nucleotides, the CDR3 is TGCGCCAGCAGCCCATCCAGGGGGATGGGGAACACTGAAGCTTTCTTT. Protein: CASSPSRGMGNTEAFF.

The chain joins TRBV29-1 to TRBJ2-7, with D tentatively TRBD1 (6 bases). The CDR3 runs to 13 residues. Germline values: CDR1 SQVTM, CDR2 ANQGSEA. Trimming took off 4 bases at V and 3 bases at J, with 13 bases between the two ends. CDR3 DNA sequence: TGCAGCGTTGGCTCAGGGGACCGCTACGAGCAGTACTTC. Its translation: CSVGSGDRYEQYF.

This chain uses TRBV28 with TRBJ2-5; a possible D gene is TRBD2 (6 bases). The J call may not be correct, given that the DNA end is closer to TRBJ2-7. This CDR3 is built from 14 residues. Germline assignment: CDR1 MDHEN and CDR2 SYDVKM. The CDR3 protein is CASRAQPGAYEQYF. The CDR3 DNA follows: TGTGCCAGCAGAGCCCAACCGGGAGCCTACGAGCAGTACTTC.